Presented here are 2 T cell receptor beta chains from one specimen sequenced in a study of Graves' ophthalmopathy and Graves' hyperthyroidism (dated by TCRdb to the late 2010s). TCRdb lists the instrument as Illumina HiSeq 2000. For repertoire sequencing, TCR beta CDR3 regions were amplified from RNA transcripts. HTBI primers and the Qiagen OneStep RT-PCR kit were used in a first-round RT-PCR, which was followed by a second-round multiplex PCR, size selection and purification. TCRdb redid the processing of the public reads, applying fastp at Q25 and MiXCR, and retained in-frame beta chains. All rows with the same CDR3 protein become a single entry with the most common DNA and genes. This sample has approximately 460,000 distinct CDR3 sequences in its table, and 13% to 15% of those were observed once. The ten largest account for roughly 9.8% of the sample. Sample: blood. The receptor source for this set is a woman in her 30s with Graves' ophthalmopathy. Donor details come from another sample of the same person, matched by shared clones.

Points on this clonotype: A much larger clone differs from this one at a single base, so this may be a read error. V gene TRBV5-1 combines with J gene TRBJ2-5, with 11 bases aligning to TRBD2. CDR1 SGHRS and CDR2 YFSETQ come from the germline V gene. This CDR3 is 17 amino acids long. J was trimmed by 1 base and V by 6 bases; bases with no gene match: 11. CDR3 nucleotide sequence: TGCGCCAGCATCCCCCACCCCGGGACTAGCGGCCAAGAGACCCAGTACTTC. It codes for CASIPHPGTSGQETQYF.

This clonotype was seen repeatedly, ten times or more. The V and J genes are TRBV30 and TRBJ2-5, with 14 positions matching TRBD2. V gave up 4 bases and J gave up 4 bases; unmatched junction bases: 5. There are 15 residues in the CDR3. The germline V gene has CDR1 GTSNPN and CDR2 SVGIG (reference sequence). The DNA of the CDR3 is TGTGCCTGGACGGCGGGACTAGCGGGAGCAGAGACCCAGTACTTC. Amino acid sequence: CAWTAGLAGAETQYF.